This T cell receptor (beta chain) was obtained from a study of control samples from healthy donors and cancer patients. The data were produced by immunoSEQ multiplex PCR, yet TCRdb's version contains in-frame clones alone and is incomplete. There are roughly 120,000 clones in the sample; about 92% occur only once, and roughly 1.7% lies in the top ten. The CDR3 spans 14 residues. V lost 3 bases, J lost 2 bases, and 8 bases lay in between. CDR1 is KGHSH, CDR2 LQKENI, per germline. The rearrangement uses TRBV18 and TRBJ1-3; D not certain. The receptor was isolated from a man aged 45 to 65 with head and neck cancer. The sample comprised PBMCs. The CDR3 bases are TGTGCCAGCTCACCGCAGGCGGCTGGAAACACCATATATTTT. The encoded protein is CASSPQAAGNTIYF.